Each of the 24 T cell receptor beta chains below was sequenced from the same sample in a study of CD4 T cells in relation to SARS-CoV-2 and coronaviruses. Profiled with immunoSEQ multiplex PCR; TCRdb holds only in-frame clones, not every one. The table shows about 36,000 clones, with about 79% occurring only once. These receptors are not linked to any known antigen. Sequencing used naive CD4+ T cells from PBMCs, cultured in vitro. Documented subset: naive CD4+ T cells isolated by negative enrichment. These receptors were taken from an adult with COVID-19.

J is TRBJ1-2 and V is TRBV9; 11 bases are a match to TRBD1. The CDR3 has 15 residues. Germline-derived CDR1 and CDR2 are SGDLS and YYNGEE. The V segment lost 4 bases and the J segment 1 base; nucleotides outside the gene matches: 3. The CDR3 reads CASSPGQGVNYGYTF. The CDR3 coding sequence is TGTGCCAGCAGCCCGGGACAGGGGGTTAACTATGGCTACACCTTC.

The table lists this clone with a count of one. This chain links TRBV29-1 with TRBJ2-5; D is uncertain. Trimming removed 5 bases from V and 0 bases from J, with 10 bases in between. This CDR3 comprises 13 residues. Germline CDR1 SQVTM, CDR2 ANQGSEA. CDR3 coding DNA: TGCAGCGTTTATCGACGGAACCAAGAGACCCAGTACTTC. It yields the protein CSVYRRNQETQYF.

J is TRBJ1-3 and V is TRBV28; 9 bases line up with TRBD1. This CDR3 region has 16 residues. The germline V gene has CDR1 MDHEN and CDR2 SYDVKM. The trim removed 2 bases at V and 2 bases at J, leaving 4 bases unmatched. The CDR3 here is CASSLTGTGTGNTIYF. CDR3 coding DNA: TGTGCCAGCAGTTTAACCGGGACAGGGACTGGAAACACCATATATTTT.

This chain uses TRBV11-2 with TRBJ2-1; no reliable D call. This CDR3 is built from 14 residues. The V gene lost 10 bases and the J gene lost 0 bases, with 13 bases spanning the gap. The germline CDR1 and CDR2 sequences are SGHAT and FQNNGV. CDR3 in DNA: TGTGCCACCCACTTAGTAGACTCCTACAATGAGCAGTTCTTC. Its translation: CATHLVDSYNEQFF. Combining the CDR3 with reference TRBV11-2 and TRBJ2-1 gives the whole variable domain EAGVAQSPRYKIIEKRQSVAFWCNPISGHATLYWYQQILGQGPKLLIQFQNNGVVDDSQLPKDRFSAERLKGVDSTLKIQPAKLEDSAVYLCATHLVDSYNEQFFGPGTRLTVL.

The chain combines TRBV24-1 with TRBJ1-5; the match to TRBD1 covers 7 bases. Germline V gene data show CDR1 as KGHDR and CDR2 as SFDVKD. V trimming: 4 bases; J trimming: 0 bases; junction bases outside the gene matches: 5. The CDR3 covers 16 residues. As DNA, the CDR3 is TGTGCCACCAGTGACCGCAGGGGGACTAGCAATCAGCCCCAGCATTTT. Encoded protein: CATSDRRGTSNQPQHF.

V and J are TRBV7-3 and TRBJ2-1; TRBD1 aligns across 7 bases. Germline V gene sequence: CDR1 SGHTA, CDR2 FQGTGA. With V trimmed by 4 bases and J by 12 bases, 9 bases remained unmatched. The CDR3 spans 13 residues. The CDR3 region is CASSSRQGGSQFF. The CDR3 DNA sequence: TGTGCCAGCAGCTCCCGACAGGGTGGGTCGCAGTTCTTC.

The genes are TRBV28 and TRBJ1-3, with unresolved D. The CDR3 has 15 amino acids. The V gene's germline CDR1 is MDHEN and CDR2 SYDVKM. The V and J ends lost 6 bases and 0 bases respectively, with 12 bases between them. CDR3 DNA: TGTGCCAGCAGCCCAACAGCTATCTCTGGAAACACCATATATTTT. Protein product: CASSPTAISGNTIYF.

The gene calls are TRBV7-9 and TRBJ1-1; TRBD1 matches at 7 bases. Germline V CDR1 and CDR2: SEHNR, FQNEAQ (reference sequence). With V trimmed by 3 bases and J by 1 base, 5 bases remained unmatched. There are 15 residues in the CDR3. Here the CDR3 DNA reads TGTGCCAGCAGCTTGAGGGGGACAGAGAACACTGAAGCTTTCTTT. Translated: CASSLRGTENTEAFF.

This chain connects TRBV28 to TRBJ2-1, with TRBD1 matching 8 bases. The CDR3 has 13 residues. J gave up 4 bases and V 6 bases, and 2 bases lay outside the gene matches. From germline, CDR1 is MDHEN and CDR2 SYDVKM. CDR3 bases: TGTGCCAGCAGGAGACAGGGGTACAATGAGCAGTTCTTC. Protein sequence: CASRRQGYNEQFF.

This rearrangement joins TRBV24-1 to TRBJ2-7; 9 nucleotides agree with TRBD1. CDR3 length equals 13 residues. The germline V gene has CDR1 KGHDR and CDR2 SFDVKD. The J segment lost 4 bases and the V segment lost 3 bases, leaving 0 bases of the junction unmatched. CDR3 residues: CATSDDRGYEQYF. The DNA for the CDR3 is TGTGCCACCAGTGATGACAGGGGGTACGAGCAGTACTTC.

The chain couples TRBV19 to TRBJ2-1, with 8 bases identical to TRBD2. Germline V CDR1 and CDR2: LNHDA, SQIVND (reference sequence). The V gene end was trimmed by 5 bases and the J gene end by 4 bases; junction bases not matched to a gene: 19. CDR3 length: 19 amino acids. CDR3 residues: CASSYPSSPGTRGYNEQFF. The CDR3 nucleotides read TGTGCCAGTAGTTATCCGTCCAGCCCCGGGACTAGGGGTTACAATGAGCAGTTCTTC.

CDR3 protein: CASSRDRNTEAFF. CDR3 nucleotide sequence: TGTGCCAGCAGCCGCGACAGAAACACTGAAGCTTTCTTT. This chain connects TRBV14 to TRBJ1-1, with TRBD1 as a possible D gene (5 bases). Trimming stripped 4 bases from V and 2 bases from J, with 8 bases between. Looked up from germline, CDR1 is SGHDN and CDR2 is FVKESK. The CDR3 contains 13 residues.

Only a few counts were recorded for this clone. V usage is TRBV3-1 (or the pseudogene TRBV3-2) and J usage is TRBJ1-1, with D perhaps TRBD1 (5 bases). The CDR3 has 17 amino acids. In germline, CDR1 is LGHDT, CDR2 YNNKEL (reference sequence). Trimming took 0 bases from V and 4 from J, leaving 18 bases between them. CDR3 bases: TGTGCCAGCAGCCAAGATCTGGGGGGACTCAGAGGCACTGAAGCTTTCTTT. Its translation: CASSQDLGGLRGTEAFF.

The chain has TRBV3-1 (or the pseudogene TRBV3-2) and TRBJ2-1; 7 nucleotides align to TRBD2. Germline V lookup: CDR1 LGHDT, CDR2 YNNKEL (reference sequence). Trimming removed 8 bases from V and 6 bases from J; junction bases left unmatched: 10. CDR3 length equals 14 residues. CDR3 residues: CASRHEREANEQFF. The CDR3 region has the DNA TGTGCCAGCCGACACGAACGGGAGGCCAATGAGCAGTTCTTC.

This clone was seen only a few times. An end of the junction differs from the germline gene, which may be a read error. The CDR3 is CASSQDRGSYNEQFF. The CDR3 nucleotides are TGCGCCAGCAGTCAAGACAGGGGGTCCTACAATGAGCAGTTCTTC. The chain joins TRBV4-1 to TRBJ2-1; 9 bases line up with TRBD1. There are 15 residues in the CDR3. The germline gives CDR1 MGHRA, CDR2 YSYEKL.

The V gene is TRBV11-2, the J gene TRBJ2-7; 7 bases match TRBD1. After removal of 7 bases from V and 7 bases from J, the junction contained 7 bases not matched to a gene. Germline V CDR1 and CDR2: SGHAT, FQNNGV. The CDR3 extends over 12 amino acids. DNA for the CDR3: TGTGCCAGCAAGAGGCCAGGGGGTGAGCAGTACTTC. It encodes CASKRPGGEQYF.

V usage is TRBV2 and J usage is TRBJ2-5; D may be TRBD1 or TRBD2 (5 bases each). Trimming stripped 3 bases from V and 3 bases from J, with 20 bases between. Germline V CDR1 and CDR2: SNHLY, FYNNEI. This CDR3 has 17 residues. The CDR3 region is CASSDLSKVRGEETQYF. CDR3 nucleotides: TGTGCCAGCAGTGATCTCAGTAAAGTCAGAGGGGAAGAGACCCAGTACTTC.

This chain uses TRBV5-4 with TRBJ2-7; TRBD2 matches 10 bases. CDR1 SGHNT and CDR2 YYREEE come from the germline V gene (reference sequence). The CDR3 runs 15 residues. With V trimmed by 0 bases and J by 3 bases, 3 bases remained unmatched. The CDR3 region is CASSLELAGNYEQYF. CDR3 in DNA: TGTGCCAGCAGCTTGGAACTAGCGGGGAACTACGAGCAGTACTTC.

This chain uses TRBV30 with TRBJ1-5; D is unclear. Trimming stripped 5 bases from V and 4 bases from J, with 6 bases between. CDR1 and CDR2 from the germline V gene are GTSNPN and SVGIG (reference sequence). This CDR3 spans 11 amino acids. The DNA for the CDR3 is TGTGCCTGGGGTAGGAATCAGCCCCAGCATTTT. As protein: CAWGRNQPQHF.

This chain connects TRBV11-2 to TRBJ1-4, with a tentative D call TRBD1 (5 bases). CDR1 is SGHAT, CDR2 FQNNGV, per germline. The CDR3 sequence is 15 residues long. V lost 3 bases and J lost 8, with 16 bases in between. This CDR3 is CASSFFRGRGEKLFF. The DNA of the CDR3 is TGTGCCAGCAGCTTTTTTAGGGGACGCGGGGAAAAACTGTTTTTT.

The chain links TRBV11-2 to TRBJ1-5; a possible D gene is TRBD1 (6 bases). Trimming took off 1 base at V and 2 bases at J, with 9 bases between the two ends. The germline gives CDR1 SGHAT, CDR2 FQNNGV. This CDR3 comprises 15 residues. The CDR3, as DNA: TGTGCCAGCAGCTTAGGTCCAGGGGGCAATCAGCCCCAGCATTTT. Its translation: CASSLGPGGNQPQHF.

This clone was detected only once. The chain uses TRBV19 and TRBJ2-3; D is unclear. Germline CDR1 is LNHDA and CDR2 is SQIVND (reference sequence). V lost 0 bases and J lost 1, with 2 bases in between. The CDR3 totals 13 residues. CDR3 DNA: TGTGCCAGTAGTATAGAGGGCACAGATACGCAGTATTTT. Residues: CASSIEGTDTQYF.

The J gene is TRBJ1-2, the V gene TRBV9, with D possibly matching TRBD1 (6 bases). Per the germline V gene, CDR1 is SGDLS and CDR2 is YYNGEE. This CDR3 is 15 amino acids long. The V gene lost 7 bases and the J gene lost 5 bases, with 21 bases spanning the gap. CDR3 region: CASGGSGTKIYGYTF. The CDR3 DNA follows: TGTGCCAGCGGGGGCTCCGGGACGAAAATTTATGGCTACACCTTC.

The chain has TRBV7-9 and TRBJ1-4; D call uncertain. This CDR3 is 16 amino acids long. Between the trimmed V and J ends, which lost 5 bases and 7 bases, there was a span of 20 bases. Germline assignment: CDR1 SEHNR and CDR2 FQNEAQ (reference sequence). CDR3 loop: CASSPSGATRVEKLFF. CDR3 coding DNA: TGTGCCAGCAGCCCCAGCGGAGCCACCCGAGTTGAAAAACTGTTTTTT.